What follows describes a single T cell receptor beta chain. Its antigen is not known. The entry originates in a study of identifying expanded T cells in peripheral blood. Overall study results and limits: Differentially abundant clones: about 1.1 between replicates, 15 to 17 at roughly 15 days, 19 at four.

Healthy donors had no documented immune events, such as infections, while sampled. Profiling relied on immunoSEQ multiplex PCR, and the TCRdb table lists in-frame clones only, not all of them. The sample lists more than 75,000 clones, around 86% occurring once. The clonotype comes from a person aged 18 to 75 in good health. Sequencing was performed on blood.

The CDR3 region has the DNA TGCGCCAGCAGCCACCTCAAGCGGGGGGCCGCTGGGGCCAACGTCCTGACTTTC. The encoded protein is CASSHLKRGAAGANVLTF. The chain has TRBV4-3 and TRBJ2-6; TRBD2 matches 9 bases. CDR3 length equals 18 residues. V was clipped by 3 bases and J by 2 bases; unmatched bases: 8. The germline CDR1 and CDR2 sequences are LGHNA and YSLEER.